This T cell receptor (beta chain) was observed in a study of identical twins. With template switching, a universal primer site was added, and the cDNA carried unique molecular identifiers. TCRdb re-derived calls from the 5' RACE reads in MiXCR, one entry per CDR3 protein. The sample yields roughly 1,500,000 distinct CDR3 sequences, about 32% seen once. The germline V and J ends were trimmed by 5 bases and 2 bases, with 14 bases remaining between them. The CDR3 runs 15 residues. Germline CDR1 is SGHAT and CDR2 is FQNNGV. The sequence was collected from a newborn girl in good health. Sequencing was carried out using cord blood. The V and J genes are TRBV11-2 and TRBJ2-3; D unresolved. The CDR3 region is CASSERRIHTDTQYF. The DNA of the CDR3 is TGTGCCAGCAGCGAAAGGCGCATACACACAGATACGCAGTATTTT.